This T cell receptor (beta chain) was recorded in a study of blood T cell repertoires in COVID-19 (dated by TCRdb to 2019 to 2021). With regard to the full study: Samples from collaborators originated in the United States, Italy and Spain and spanned both the acute and convalescent phases of COVID-19. The prospective study material was composed of cDNA or gDNA derived from T cells, B-cell-depleted T cells, or PBMCs. Deeply sampled blood TCRbeta repertoires from subjects exposed to, actively infected with, or recovered from COVID-19 were included in the dataset. The repertoires were released in a freely available public database meant as a resource for research on the immune response to SARS-CoV-2. Samples came from the ongoing ImmuneRACE study (first 160 participants) plus 1,254 subjects from 6 global collaborators. A de-identified subject ID, COVID-19 status, age in years and sex were almost always included in the sample metadata. Where available, HLA class I and class II types were obtained from metadata supplied by the sample provider rather than from assay-based typing.

As to this clone: There is no known antigen for this receptor. No clone much larger than this one lies a single base away; base qualities are absent.

General conclusions and limits of the study: The amount of clinical and demographic metadata varied by source and participant and was provided uncurated.

From its cysteine to its phenylalanine, the CDR3 spans 14 amino acids. The kept DNA is CDR3 alone, 42 bases in frame from the first base. After removal of 5 bases from V and 11 bases from J, the junction retains 13 bases not matched to a gene. According to the germline V gene, CDR1 reads SGHAT and CDR2 reads FQNNGV. TCRbeta CDR3 regions were amplified from genomic DNA by means of the immunoSEQ Assay, a bias-controlled multiplex PCR. The authors' pipeline ran thus. The number of nucleated cells in each sample was estimated by amplification of reference gene primers within the assay. To quantify the absolute abundance of each unique TCRbeta CDR3 rearrangement, sequence reads were collapsed and filtered. For each sample, productive Simpson clonality was calculated as the square root of Simpson's diversity index across productive rearrangements. Held by TCRdb, this immuneACCESS table contains in-frame sequences only and omits some clones. Under half of the omission traces to an unresolved V gene where checked; the cause of the rest is unknown. D and trimming were read from the DNA, whereas the V and J calls and clone size are those reported in that table. Counted in this sample were under 45,000 clones; roughly 80% of them appeared once. Nearly 45% of the sample belongs to the ten largest clones.

The collaborating institutions used their own protocols to collect whole blood in K2EDTA tubes. For TCRbeta analysis, collaborator samples were shipped as frozen whole blood, as isolated PBMCs, or as DNA extracted from either sample type. Sequencing was done on a sample of peripheral blood. The rearrangement joined TRBV11-2 to TRBJ2-3; 7 of the junction bases match TRBD2. The source of this sequence is a human donor in a cohort sampled during active COVID-19. The nucleotide sequence is TGTGCCAGCAGCCCACTGGGGGGGGGTAAGGGGCAGTATTTT. Translation gives CASSPLGGGKGQYF.